The 30 T cell receptor beta chains given below trace back to one sample, sequenced in a study of regulatory T cells in long-lasting Graves disease. Time point denoted: newly diagnosed GD, antithyroid drugs for less than 3 months. From PBMCs, RNA was extracted and then used to make the TCR library. The TCR beta library used iRepertoire HTBI primers with Arm-PCR amplification of CDR3. One entry per CDR3 protein, called by TCRdb with MiXCR from the multiplex PCR reads. The sample lists 500,000 or so distinct CDR3 sequences, approximately 16% occurring once. The sample was also linked to a second study, of T cells in Graves' hyperthyroidism and ophthalmopathy.

This specimen was peripheral blood mononuclear cells (PBMCs), taken at new diagnosis, from a patient treated with antithyroid drugs. These receptors were taken from a woman aged 35-60 years with Graves disease.

V usage is TRBV6-9 and J usage is TRBJ1-5, with TRBD1 as a possible D gene (6 bases). Germline V gives CDR1 MNHGY, CDR2 SVAAGI. CDR3 length: 14 amino acids. With 3 bases removed from V and 7 bases from J, the gap between germline ends came to 13 bases. CDR3 bases: TGTGCCAGCAGTTACAGGGGCACGGAACAGCCCCAGCATTTT. As protein: CASSYRGTEQPQHF.

This clonotype has only a few counts. The chain employs TRBV18 and TRBJ1-1; the match to TRBD1 covers 8 bases. The length of the CDR3 is 15 residues. The germline V gene encodes CDR1 KGHSH and CDR2 LQKENI. V trimming: 3 bases; J trimming: 2 bases; junction bases outside the gene matches: 5. The DNA of the CDR3 is TGTGCCAGCTCACCGACAGGGGAAAAAAACACTGAAGCTTTCTTT. Translated: CASSPTGEKNTEAFF.

The V and J genes are TRBV15 and TRBJ1-4; 9 positions match TRBD1. The CDR3 sequence is 17 residues long. V was pared by 2 bases and J by 6 bases, with 10 bases of the junction left unmatched. The germline V gene encodes CDR1 LNHNV and CDR2 YYDKDF (reference sequence). In nucleotides, the CDR3 is TGTGCCACCAGCAGAATTCTCGACGGGACAGGGCATGAAAAACTGTTTTTT. Translation: CATSRILDGTGHEKLFF. The complete variable domain, with remaining parts taken from reference TRBV15 and TRBJ1-4, reads DAMVIQNPRYQVTQFGKPVTLSCSQTLNHNVMYWYQQKSSQAPKLLFHYYDKDFNNEADTPDNFQSRRPNTSFCFLDIRSPGLGDTAMYLCATSRILDGTGHEKLFFGSGTQLSVL.

This rearrangement joins TRBV7-3 to TRBJ1-6, with TRBD1 as a possible D gene (6 bases). V dropped 4 bases and J dropped 9 bases, with 13 bases sitting between them. Looked up from germline, CDR1 is SGHTA and CDR2 is FQGTGA. CDR3 size: 14 residues. The CDR3 loop reads CASSSGGVLSPLHF. In nucleotides, the CDR3 is TGTGCCAGCAGCTCCGGGGGCGTCCTTTCACCCCTCCACTTT.

The chain carries TRBV6-1 and TRBJ1-5, with D unclear. CDR1 and CDR2 from the germline V gene are MNHNS and SASEGT. The V gene lost 6 bases and the J gene lost 5 bases, with 17 bases spanning the gap. This CDR3 has 15 amino acids. CDR3 in DNA: TGTGCCAGCAGCCTAGAACTCCCCGGGGATCAGCCCCAGCATTTT. It is translated as CASSLELPGDQPQHF.

This clonotype was observed many times. The chain employs TRBV28 and TRBJ1-2; no reliable D call. V was pared by 4 bases and J by 0 bases, with 9 bases between. There are 14 residues in the CDR3. Germline V gene data show CDR1 as MDHEN and CDR2 as SYDVKM. The CDR3 DNA reads as TGTGCCAGCAGTTCCCACAGCGCTAACTATGGCTACACCTTC. Residues: CASSSHSANYGYTF.

This clonotype was picked up a small number of times. This chain connects TRBV4-1 to TRBJ2-3; 7 bases line up with TRBD2. Per the germline V gene, CDR1 is MGHRA and CDR2 is YSYEKL. The junction had 1 base not matched to a gene; V was cut back by 0 bases and J by 7 bases. The CDR3 contains 13 residues. DNA for the CDR3: TGCGCCAGCAGCCAAGATAGCGGGTATACGCAGTATTTT. It is translated as CASSQDSGYTQYF.

This clonotype has just a few counts. The chain combines TRBV28 with TRBJ1-2; D uncertain. The CDR3 loop spans 14 amino acids. Germline CDR1 and CDR2: MDHEN and SYDVKM. The V gene lost 7 bases and the J gene lost 8 bases, with 20 bases spanning the gap. The CDR3 loop is CASTPGSVRGGYTF. In DNA, the CDR3 is TGTGCCAGCACCCCGGGGTCAGTGAGAGGCGGCTACACCTTC.

In this sample, this clonotype turned up many times. The chain is built from TRBV11-2 and TRBJ2-3; D gene uncertain. CDR1 is SGHAT and CDR2 is FQNNGV in the germline V gene. The length of the CDR3 is 15 residues. The ends were cut back, 1 base at V and 1 base at J, with 9 bases in the middle. CDR3 residues: CASSLVQTGTDTQYF. The DNA of the CDR3 is TGTGCCAGCAGCTTAGTGCAGACTGGCACAGATACGCAGTATTTT.

The chain uses TRBV12-5 and TRBJ2-1; 7 bases align to TRBD1. The CDR3 has 17 residues. With V trimmed by 7 bases and J by 0 bases, 12 bases remained unmatched. Germline V gene lookup returns CDR1 LGHNT and CDR2 FRNRAP. CDR3 in amino acids: CASAAWTGPSSYNEQFF. CDR3 sequence (DNA): TGTGCTAGTGCCGCCTGGACAGGCCCGAGCTCCTACAATGAGCAGTTCTTC.

This clonotype has at least ten counts. The chain joins TRBV11-3 to TRBJ1-1; D is unresolved. CDR1 and CDR2 (germline): SGHNT, YENEEA. The CDR3 loop spans 12 amino acids. Trimming cost V 2 bases and J 7 bases, with 8 bases left between them. CDR3 DNA sequence: TGTGCCAGCAGCTTAACGCGTCATGAAGCTTTCTTT. Translated, it gives CASSLTRHEAFF.

This clonotype was found a few times. A read error is likely here: a far larger clone is one base away. V usage is TRBV28 and J usage is TRBJ1-6; 9 bases agree with TRBD1. Germline CDR1 MDHEN, CDR2 SYDVKM. The CDR3 covers 13 residues. The V and J ends lost 5 bases and 10 bases, in that order; junction bases with no gene match: 3. CDR3 amino acids: CASSRDRESPLHF. For the CDR3, the DNA is TGTGCCAGCAGTCGGGACAGGGAATCACCCCTCCACTTT. The variable domain in full, with the rest retrieved from reference TRBV28 and TRBJ1-6, is DVKVTQSSRYLVKRTGEKVFLECVQDMDHENMFWYRQDPGLGLRLIYFSYDVKMKEKGDIPEGYSVSREKKERFSLILESASTNQTSMYLCASSRDRESPLHFGNGTRLTVT.

This clonotype has at least ten counts. V and J are TRBV3-1 and TRBJ2-1; maybe TRBD2 (6 bases). Germline CDR1 and CDR2: LGHDT and YNNKEL (reference sequence). V lost 5 bases and J lost 7, with 18 bases in between. This CDR3 comprises 15 residues. CDR3 residues: CASSRGLFLENEQFF. CDR3 in DNA: TGTGCCAGCAGCAGGGGACTTTTCCTAGAAAATGAGCAGTTCTTC.

This clonotype came up many times. This chain joins TRBV28 and TRBJ2-7; maybe TRBD2 (6 bases). Trimming took off 5 bases at V and 0 bases at J, with 17 bases between the two ends. The CDR3 totals 16 residues. CDR1 is MDHEN and CDR2 is SYDVKM in the germline V gene. The CDR3 bases are TGTGCCAGCAGTAGCACGGGACTCCCGAGCTCCTACGAGCAGTACTTC. This codes for CASSSTGLPSSYEQYF.

This clonotype was observed a handful of times. The V gene is TRBV11-2, the J gene TRBJ1-3, with a possible D match to TRBD1 (6 bases). The V gene lost 5 bases and the J gene lost 3 bases, with 17 bases spanning the gap. The CDR3 sequence is 16 residues long. The V gene's germline CDR1 is SGHAT and CDR2 FQNNGV. In DNA, the CDR3 is TGTGCCAGCAGCAACCGGCAGGGGTTTCATGGAAACACCATATATTTT. It specifies CASSNRQGFHGNTIYF.

The sample holds many counts of this clonotype. The J gene is TRBJ1-1, the V gene TRBV4-1, with D uncertain. V lost 8 bases and J 3 bases, leaving 16 bases between the germline ends. The germline gives CDR1 MGHRA, CDR2 YSYEKL. CDR3 length equals 14 residues. CDR3 coding DNA: TGCGCCAGCGCCTCGGTACTTTGGGACACTGAAGCTTTCTTT. Its translation: CASASVLWDTEAFF.

This clonotype was picked up a small number of times. The V gene is TRBV20-1, the J gene TRBJ2-2, with 14 nucleotides matching TRBD2. The CDR3 length is 16 residues. V trimming: 3 bases; J trimming: 6 bases; junction bases outside the gene matches: 6. The V gene's germline CDR1 is DFQATT and CDR2 SNEGSKA (reference sequence). Written as DNA, the CDR3 is TGCAGTGCTAGGACTAGCGGGGGGGCTGGGTCCGGGGAGCTGTTTTTT. This translates into CSARTSGGAGSGELFF.

A few counts support this clonotype. The chain joins TRBV7-9 to TRBJ1-3; 7 positions match TRBD1. Germline loops: CDR1 SEHNR, CDR2 FQNEAQ (reference sequence). The CDR3 spans 18 residues. Losses at the gene ends were 5 bases for V and 0 bases for J; bases not matched to a gene: 13. The CDR3 DNA follows: TGTGCCAGCAGCCTTCCCCTAGGGGGCCACAGCTCTGGAAACACCATATATTTT. It is translated as CASSLPLGGHSSGNTIYF.

In its sample, this clonotype was seen a few times. The chain has TRBV10-3 and TRBJ1-4, with 7 bases that match TRBD1. The CDR3 length is 14 residues. V lost 6 bases, J lost 6 bases, and 7 bases stayed unmatched. Germline V gene lookup returns CDR1 ENHRY and CDR2 SYGVKD. The CDR3 DNA is TGTGCCATCAGCGGTTCGACAGGGCATGAAAAACTGTTTTTT. This sequence encodes CAISGSTGHEKLFF.

This clonotype was seen only a few times. The rearrangement links TRBV20-1 to TRBJ1-2; 12 nucleotides line up with TRBD1. Germline assignment: CDR1 DFQATT and CDR2 SNEGSKA (reference sequence). The V segment lost 5 bases and the J segment 10 bases; nucleotides outside the gene matches: 5. The CDR3 is 12 residues long. The CDR3 reads CSAGPGQGAYTF. The CDR3 nucleotides are TGCAGTGCTGGTCCGGGACAGGGGGCCTACACCTTC.

In regard to this clonotype: The junction differs from germline at one of its ends, possibly a read error. The CDR3 here is CASSPGNTGELLF. The CDR3 bases are TGTGCCAGCTCACCAGGGAACACCGGGGAGCTGCTTTTT. The rearrangement uses TRBV18 and TRBJ2-2; D is possibly TRBD2 (5 bases). CDR1 KGHSH and CDR2 LQKENI come from the germline V gene. The CDR3 covers 13 residues.

There are a few counts of this clonotype. In this CDR3 the conserved last residue, phenylalanine or tryptophan, is missing, so a read error is likely. V usage is TRBV18 and J usage is TRBJ2-7, with no clear D. Trimming took off 4 bases at V and 5 bases at J, with 12 bases between the two ends. CDR1 is KGHSH, CDR2 LQKENI, per germline. CDR3 length equals 13 residues. The CDR3 here is CASSRMDRDEQYS. The CDR3 DNA reads as TGTGCCAGCTCACGGATGGATCGTGACGAGCAGTACTCC.

Ten or more counts support this clonotype. The chain uses TRBV2 and TRBJ1-1; D possibly corresponds to TRBD1 (5 bases). CDR3 length: 12 residues. The V end was cut by 6 bases, the J end by 11 bases, with 16 bases between. Per the germline V gene, CDR1 is SNHLY and CDR2 is FYNNEI. CDR3 DNA sequence: TGTGCCAGCAGGGATTGGGACCCGCGGGCTTTCTTT. This encodes CASRDWDPRAFF.

The CDR3 reads CASSDSGTGASQPQHF. CDR3 DNA: TGTGCCAGCAGTGATAGTGGGACGGGGGCAAGTCAGCCCCAGCATTTT. The chain uses TRBV6-1 and TRBJ1-5, with TRBD1 as a possible D gene (6 bases). Trimming took 3 bases from V and 6 from J, leaving 18 bases between them. The CDR3 spans 16 residues. Per the germline V gene, CDR1 is MNHNS and CDR2 is SASEGT.

This clonotype occurred many times. The chain links TRBV27 to TRBJ1-6; D ambiguous. Trimming stripped 7 bases from V and 0 bases from J, with 16 bases between. Germline values: CDR1 MNHEY, CDR2 SMNVEV (reference sequence). CDR3 size: 17 residues. The CDR3 here is CASNTGSRSSYNSPLHF. The CDR3 DNA reads TGTGCCAGCAACACCGGGTCCCGGAGCTCCTATAATTCACCCCTCCACTTT.

This clonotype was seen a handful of times. The rearrangement uses TRBV7-9 and TRBJ2-3; D is unresolved. Trimming removed 7 bases from V and 0 bases from J, with 17 bases in between. The CDR3 is made up of 16 amino acids. Germline-derived CDR1 and CDR2 are SEHNR and FQNEAQ (reference sequence). CDR3 region: CASTPLVGGSTDTQYF. The CDR3 DNA sequence: TGTGCCAGCACCCCCCTCGTTGGCGGAAGCACAGATACGCAGTATTTT.

This clonotype has a count of ten or more. The chain employs TRBV10-3 and TRBJ1-2; D gene uncertain. The V and J ends lost 3 bases and 4 bases respectively, with 12 bases between them. The CDR3 extends over 14 amino acids. Germline V gives CDR1 ENHRY, CDR2 SYGVKD. This CDR3 is CAISDTIRSYGYTF. The CDR3 DNA follows: TGTGCCATCAGTGATACGATCAGGTCCTATGGCTACACCTTC.

V and J are TRBV28 and TRBJ2-7, with 7 bases aligning to TRBD2. V was clipped by 7 bases and J by 3 bases; unmatched bases: 3. The CDR3 is made up of 12 amino acids. CDR1 and CDR2 (germline): MDHEN, SYDVKM. This CDR3 is CASIGGSYEQYF. The DNA for the CDR3 is TGTGCCAGCATTGGCGGGAGCTACGAGCAGTACTTC.

The V call is TRBV19, the J call TRBJ2-5; 9 bases align to TRBD1. Germline V gene lookup returns CDR1 LNHDA and CDR2 SQIVND (reference sequence). CDR3 length equals 14 residues. V lost 5 bases and J lost 5; bases outside the gene matches: 6. This CDR3 is CASSVTGGTETQYF. The CDR3 region has the DNA TGTGCCAGTAGTGTTACAGGGGGCACGGAGACCCAGTACTTC. Looking up the rest from reference TRBV19 and TRBJ2-5 gives the full variable domain: DGGITQSPKYLFRKEGQNVTLSCEQNLNHDAMYWYRQDPGQGLRLIYYSQIVNDFQKGDIAEGYSVSREKKESFPLTVTSAQKNPTAFYLCASSVTGGTETQYFGPGTRLLVL.

There are many counts of this clonotype. V usage is TRBV5-1 and J usage is TRBJ1-1, with TRBD1 matching 11 bases. Trimming at V came to 5 bases and at J to 7 bases, leaving 7 bases not matched to a gene. The CDR3 is 14 residues long. The germline gives CDR1 SGHRS, CDR2 YFSETQ. As DNA, the CDR3 is TGCGCCAGCAGTCGGGACAGGGGGGACGGTGAAGCTTTCTTT. This encodes CASSRDRGDGEAFF.